The sequence of this T cell receptor beta chain was determined in a study of blood T cell repertoires in COVID-19. Profiling relied on immunoSEQ multiplex PCR, and the TCRdb table lists in-frame clones only, not all of them. This sample has fewer than 300,000 clones; approximately 90% occur once, and the top ten carry about 1%. Germline values: CDR1 LNHDA, CDR2 SQIVND (reference sequence). This CDR3 has 15 amino acids. V lost 5 bases, J lost 0 bases, and 4 bases stayed unmatched. Sequenced: peripheral blood. This sequence joins TRBV19 and TRBJ2-7, with TRBD2 matching over 10 bases. This clonotype was obtained from a woman in her forties who had recovered from COVID-19. The CDR3 region has the DNA TGTGCCAGTAGTGCCGCTAGCGGGAGCTCCTACGAGCAGTACTTC. Translated: CASSAASGSSYEQYF.